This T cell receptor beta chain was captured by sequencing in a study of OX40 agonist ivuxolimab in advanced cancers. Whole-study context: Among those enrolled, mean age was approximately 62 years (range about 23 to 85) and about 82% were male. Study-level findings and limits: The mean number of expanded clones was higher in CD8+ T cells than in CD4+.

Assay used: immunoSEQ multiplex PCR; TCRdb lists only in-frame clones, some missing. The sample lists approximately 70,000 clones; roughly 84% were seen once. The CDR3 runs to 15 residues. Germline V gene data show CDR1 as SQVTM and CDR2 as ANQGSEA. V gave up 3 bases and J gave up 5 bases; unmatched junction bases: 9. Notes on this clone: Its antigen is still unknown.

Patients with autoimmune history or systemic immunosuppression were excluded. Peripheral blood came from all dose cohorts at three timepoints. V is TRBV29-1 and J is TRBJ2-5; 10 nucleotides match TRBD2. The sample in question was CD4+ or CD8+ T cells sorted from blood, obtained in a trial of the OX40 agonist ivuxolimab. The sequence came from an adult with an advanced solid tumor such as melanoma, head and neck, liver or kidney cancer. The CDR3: CSVDRLAGARETQYF. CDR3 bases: TGCAGCGTTGATCGGCTAGCGGGAGCCCGGGAGACCCAGTACTTC.